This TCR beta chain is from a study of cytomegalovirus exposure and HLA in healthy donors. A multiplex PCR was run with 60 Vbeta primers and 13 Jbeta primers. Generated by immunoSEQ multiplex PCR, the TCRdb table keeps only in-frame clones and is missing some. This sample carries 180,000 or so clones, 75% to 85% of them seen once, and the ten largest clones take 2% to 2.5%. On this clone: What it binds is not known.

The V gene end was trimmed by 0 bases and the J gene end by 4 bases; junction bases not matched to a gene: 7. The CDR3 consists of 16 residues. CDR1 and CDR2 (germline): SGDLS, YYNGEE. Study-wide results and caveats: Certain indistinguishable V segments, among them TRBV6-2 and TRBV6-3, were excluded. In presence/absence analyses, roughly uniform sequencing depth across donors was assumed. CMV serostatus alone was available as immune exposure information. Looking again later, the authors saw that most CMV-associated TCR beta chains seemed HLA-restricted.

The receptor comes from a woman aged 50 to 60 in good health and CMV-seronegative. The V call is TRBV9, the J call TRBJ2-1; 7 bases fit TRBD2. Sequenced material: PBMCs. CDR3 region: CASSVGASGNYNEQFF. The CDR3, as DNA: TGTGCCAGCAGCGTAGGGGCTAGCGGAAATTACAATGAGCAGTTCTTC.